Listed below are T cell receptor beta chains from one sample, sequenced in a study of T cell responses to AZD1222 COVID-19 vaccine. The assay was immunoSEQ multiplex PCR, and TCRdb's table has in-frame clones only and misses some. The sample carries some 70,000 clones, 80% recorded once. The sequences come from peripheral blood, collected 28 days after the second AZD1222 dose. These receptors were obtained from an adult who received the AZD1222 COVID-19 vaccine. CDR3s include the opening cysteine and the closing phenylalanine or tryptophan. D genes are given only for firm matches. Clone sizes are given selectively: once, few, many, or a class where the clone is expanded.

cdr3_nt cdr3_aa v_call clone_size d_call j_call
TGTGCCAGCAGCCAAGAAGGCGGGACTAGCGGGGGGGTCAATGAGCAGTTCTTC CASSQEGGTSGGVNEQFF TRBV3-1/TRBV3-2 . TRBD2 TRBJ2-1
TGTGCCAGCAGTTATTTCGGCCAGCCCCAGCATTTT CASSYFGQPQHF TRBV6-2/TRBV6-3 . . TRBJ1-5
TGTGCCAGCAGCGAGCTTCAAGCTTTCCAAGAGACCCAGTACTTC CASSELQAFQETQYF TRBV6-2/TRBV6-3 . . TRBJ2-5
TGTGCCAGCAGCAGACAGGGGAACTCTTATGGCTACACCTTC CASSRQGNSYGYTF TRBV6-5 few TRBD1 TRBJ1-2
TGTGCCAGCAGTTCCTATACAGGGCGAAGGAACACCGGGGAGCTGTTTTTT CASSSYTGRRNTGELFF TRBV27 . . TRBJ2-2
TGCGCCAGCAGCTTGGGCCCGGGGGGCGTAGGTTCACCCCTCCACTTT CASSLGPGGVGSPLHF TRBV5-1 . . TRBJ1-6
TGTGCCAGCAGCACACAGGCTTCAGGCACTGAAGCTTTCTTT CASSTQASGTEAFF TRBV9 . . TRBJ1-1
TGTGCCAGCGCCCGACAGGGCGGGAACTATGGCTACACCTTC CASARQGGNYGYTF TRBV9 . TRBD1 TRBJ1-2
TGTGCCACCCCGACCGGTGCGGGCTACAATGAGCAGTTCTTC CATPTGAGYNEQFF TRBV6-5 . . TRBJ2-1
TGCGCCAGCAGCTTGAGACAGGGCGGCAATTCACCCCTCCACTTT CASSLRQGGNSPLHF TRBV5-1 few TRBD1 TRBJ1-6
TGTGCCAGCAGTAGCGGGGGGGCCTTTGAGACCCAGTACTTC CASSSGGAFETQYF TRBV2 . TRBD2 TRBJ2-5
TGTGCCAGCAGTTCACATATGGGGCGAGGCTACACCTTC CASSSHMGRGYTF TRBV28 . . TRBJ1-2
TGTGCCAGCCAAAAAAGAGGTGAAGCTTTCTTT CASQKRGEAFF TRBV6-5 . . TRBJ1-1
TGTGCCAGCAGCACCGAGGAGTACTCTGGAAACACCATATATTTT CASSTEEYSGNTIYF TRBV6-6 . . TRBJ1-3
TGTGCCAGCAGCCAAGCGGCGGGGAAATACAATGAGCAGTTCTTC CASSQAAGKYNEQFF TRBV14 few . TRBJ2-1
TGCGCCAGCAGCCAAGATATCAGGGGCGGCGAGCAGTACTTC CASSQDIRGGEQYF TRBV4-1 . . TRBJ2-7
TGTGCCAGCAGCCCGCTAGCGGGGGGGTTCTACAATGAGCAGTTCTTC CASSPLAGGFYNEQFF TRBV7-2 few TRBD2 TRBJ2-1
TGCGCCAGCTCTAGCGGGGGAACCTACGAGCAGTACTTC CASSSGGTYEQYF TRBV5-1 . TRBD2 TRBJ2-7
TGTGCCAGCGCAAGGCCTAATACGGGATTGCAGTACTTC CASARPNTGLQYF TRBV12-3/TRBV12-4 . . TRBJ2-7
TGCGCCAGCAGCCTACCGTGGGGGCAGGATACTGAAGCTTTCTTT CASSLPWGQDTEAFF TRBV4-1 once . TRBJ1-1
TGCGCCAGCAGCACACGGACGGGGGACTACGAGCAGTACTTC CASSTRTGDYEQYF TRBV5-1 once . TRBJ2-7
TGCGCCAGCAGCCAAGAAACCGGCTTGGGCAATCAGCCCCAGCATTTT CASSQETGLGNQPQHF TRBV4-1 . . TRBJ1-5
TGTGCCAGCAGTTTCTCAGGGGCCAACGTCCTGACTTTC CASSFSGANVLTF TRBV6-2/TRBV6-3 once . TRBJ2-6
TGCAGTGCAAAGGTCGGGTACGAGCAGTACTTC CSAKVGYEQYF TRBV20-1 . . TRBJ2-7
TGTGCCAGCAGCCCCATTATCGACTATGGCTACACCTTC CASSPIIDYGYTF TRBV7-8 . . TRBJ1-2
TGTGCCAGCAGATCCGCGAGACAGGGGAAGAACACTGAAGCTTTCTTT CASRSARQGKNTEAFF TRBV7-9 once TRBD1 TRBJ1-1
TGCGCCAGCAGCCAAGAAGTTCCGGGGGGGCCAAATGAGCAGTTCTTC CASSQEVPGGPNEQFF TRBV4-3 . TRBD2 TRBJ2-1